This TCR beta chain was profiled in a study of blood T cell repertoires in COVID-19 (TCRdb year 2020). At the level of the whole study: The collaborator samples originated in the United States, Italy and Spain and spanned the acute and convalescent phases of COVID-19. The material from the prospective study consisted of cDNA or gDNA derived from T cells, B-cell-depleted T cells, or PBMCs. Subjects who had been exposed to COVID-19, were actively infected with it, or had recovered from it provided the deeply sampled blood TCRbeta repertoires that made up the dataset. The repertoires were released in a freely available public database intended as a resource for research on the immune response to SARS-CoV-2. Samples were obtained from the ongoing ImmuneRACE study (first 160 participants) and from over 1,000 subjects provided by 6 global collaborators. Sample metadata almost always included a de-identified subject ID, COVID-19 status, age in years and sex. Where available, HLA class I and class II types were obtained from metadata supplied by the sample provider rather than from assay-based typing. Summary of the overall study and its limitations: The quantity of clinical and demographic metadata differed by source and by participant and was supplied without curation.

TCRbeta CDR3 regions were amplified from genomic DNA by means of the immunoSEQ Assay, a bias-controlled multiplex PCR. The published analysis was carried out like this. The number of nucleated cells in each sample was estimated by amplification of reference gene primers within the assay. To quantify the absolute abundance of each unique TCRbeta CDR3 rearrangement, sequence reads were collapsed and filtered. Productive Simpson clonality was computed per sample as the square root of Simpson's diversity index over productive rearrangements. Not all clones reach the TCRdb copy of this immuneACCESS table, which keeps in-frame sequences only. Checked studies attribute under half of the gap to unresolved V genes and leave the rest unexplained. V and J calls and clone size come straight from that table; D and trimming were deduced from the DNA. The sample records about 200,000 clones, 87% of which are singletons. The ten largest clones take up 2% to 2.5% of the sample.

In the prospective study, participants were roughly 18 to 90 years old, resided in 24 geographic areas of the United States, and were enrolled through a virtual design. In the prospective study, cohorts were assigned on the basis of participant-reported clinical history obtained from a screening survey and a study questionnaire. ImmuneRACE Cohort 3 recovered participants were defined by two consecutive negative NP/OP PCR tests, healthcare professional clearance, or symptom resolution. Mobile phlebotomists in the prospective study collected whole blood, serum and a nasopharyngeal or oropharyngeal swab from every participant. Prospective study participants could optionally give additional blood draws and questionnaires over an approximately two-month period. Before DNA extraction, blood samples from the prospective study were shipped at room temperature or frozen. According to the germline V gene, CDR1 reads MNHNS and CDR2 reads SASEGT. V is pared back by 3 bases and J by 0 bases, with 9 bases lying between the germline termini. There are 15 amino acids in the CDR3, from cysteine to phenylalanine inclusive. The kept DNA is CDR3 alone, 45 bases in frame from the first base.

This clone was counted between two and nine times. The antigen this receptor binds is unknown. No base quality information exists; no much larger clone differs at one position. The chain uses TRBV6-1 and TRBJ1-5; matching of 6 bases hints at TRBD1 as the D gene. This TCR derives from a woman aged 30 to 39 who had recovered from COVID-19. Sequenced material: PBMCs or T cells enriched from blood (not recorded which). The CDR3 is CASSDNRASNQPQHF. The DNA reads TGTGCCAGCAGTGATAACAGGGCTAGCAATCAGCCCCAGCATTTT.